This TCR beta chain was identified during a study of post-analysis software for immune sequencing data. In its sample, this clonotype was seen a few times. No antigen is known for it. Study-level findings and limits: Multiple sclerosis was associated with a significant reduction in normalized Chao1 diversity relative to controls. TRBV segments more frequent in patients than in controls numbered five and included TRBV5-6, TRBV5-1 and TRBV20-1. When the samples were clustered directly with F measure, those that had been prepared in the same batch showed strong co-clustering.

Unique molecular identifiers tagged the TCR beta cDNA libraries. T cells, roughly 0.9 to 11 million of them, yielded some 500,000 cDNA molecules. Each CDR3 protein gets one entry after TCRdb re-called the PCR reads with MiXCR. The sample lists 650,000 to 850,000 distinct CDR3 sequences, roughly 50% occurring once. The CDR3 sequence is 19 residues long. Deletions cut 8 bases from V and 0 bases from J, with 23 bases between. The V gene's germline CDR1 is SNHLY and CDR2 FYNNEI. Material for sequencing was blood. This chain uses TRBV2 with TRBJ1-6, with D uncertain. The receptor was derived from a girl aged 10-17 years with multiple sclerosis. The chain's CDR3 is CASQDGPLTWISYNSPLHF. In nucleotides, the CDR3 is TGTGCCAGCCAAGACGGACCTCTCACCTGGATCTCCTATAATTCACCCCTCCACTTT.